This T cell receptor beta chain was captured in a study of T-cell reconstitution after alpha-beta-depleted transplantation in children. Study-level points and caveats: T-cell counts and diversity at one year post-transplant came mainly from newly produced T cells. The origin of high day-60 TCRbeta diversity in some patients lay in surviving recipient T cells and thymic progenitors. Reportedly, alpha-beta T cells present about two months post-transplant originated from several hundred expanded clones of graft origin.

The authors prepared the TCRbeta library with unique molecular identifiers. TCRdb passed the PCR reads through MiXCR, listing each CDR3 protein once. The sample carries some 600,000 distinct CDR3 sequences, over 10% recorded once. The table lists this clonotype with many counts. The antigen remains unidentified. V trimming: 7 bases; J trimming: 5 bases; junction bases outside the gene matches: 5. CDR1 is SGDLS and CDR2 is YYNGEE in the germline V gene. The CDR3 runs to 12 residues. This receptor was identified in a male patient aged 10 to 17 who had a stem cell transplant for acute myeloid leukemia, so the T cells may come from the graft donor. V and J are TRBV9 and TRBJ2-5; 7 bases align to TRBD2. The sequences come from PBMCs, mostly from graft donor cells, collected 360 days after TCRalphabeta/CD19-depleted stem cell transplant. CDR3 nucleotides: TGTGCCAGCCGGGGGGTTGGGGAGACCCAGTACTTC. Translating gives CASRGVGETQYF. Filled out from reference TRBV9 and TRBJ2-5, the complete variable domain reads DSGVTQTPKHLITATGQRVTLRCSPRSGDLSVYWYQQSLDQGLQFLIQYYNGEERAKGNILERFSAQQFPDLHSELNLSSLELGDSALYFCASRGVGETQYFGPGTRLLVL.